One T cell receptor (beta chain) is described in this entry. This clonotype was observed a few times. What this receptor recognizes is not known. Base qualities are not at hand, and no much larger clone is one base apart. The CDR3 runs 15 residues from the cysteine to the phenylalanine. Only the CDR3 portion is preserved as DNA: 45 bases, with reading frame beginning at the first base. Looking up the germline V gene yields CDR1 SGHRS and CDR2 YFSETQ. For this chain, trimming is 4 bases at the V end and 3 bases at the J end, and the number of junction bases without a gene match is 9. Amplification of TCR beta CDR3 regions was carried out from RNA transcripts. The first round of RT-PCR for the TCR CDR3 was performed with the HTBI primer set and the Qiagen OneStep RT-PCR kit. Libraries were constructed in a second round of multiplex PCR, after which size selection and purification were carried out. Libraries were sequenced paired-end with 100 bp reads on an Illumina HiSeq2000. The study's own analysis went as follows. SOAPnuke was used to process the raw data, with reads discarded if the reads contained adapters or uncalled bases, had a mean Phred below 15, or lacked an exact constant-primer or identifier match. High-quality paired reads were merged with COPE v1.2.5, and unique nucleotide sequences were defined as clonotypes. Clonotypes were aligned to IMGT TRBV, TRBD and TRBJ reference segments using MiTCR v1.1. The analysis included only V-J combinations with a frequency above 0.0001, which together covered 99.2% of the repertoires. The TCS score was defined as the ratio of F50 (clonal expansion) to E x V (chaos), calculated using BLOSUM62-based TCRdist between CDR3 peptides within each V-J. Welch's t-statistics and random forest reduced just over 500 V-J features to 10 to 15, which were used in a naive Bayes classifier (R e1071). The raw public data were reprocessed by TCRdb itself: fastp quality trimming at Q25, MiXCR clonotype calling, in-frame beta chains only. Here each entry gathers all rows of one CDR3 protein and keeps the most common genes and DNA. The V and J calls, along with clone size, are taken from TCRdb and not from the paper's own processing. A total of about 540,000 distinct CDR3 sequences appear in this sample, about half of them only once. The ten largest clones add up to 8.2% of the sample.

These data are taken from a study of T cells in Graves' hyperthyroidism and ophthalmopathy (dated by TCRdb to between 2018 and 2020). Background on the whole study: To identify distinguishing TCR V-J signatures, a discovery cohort of 100 or so patients was used, comprising 43 with Graves' ophthalmopathy and around 60 with stable Graves' hyperthyroidism. In addition, the study compared T-cell repertoires in thyroid tissue and in blood from about six Graves' hyperthyroidism patients. Following sampling, methimazole starting at 30 mg daily was given to hyperthyroidism patients, and high-dose intravenous methylprednisolone was given to ophthalmopathy patients. The 100 discovery patients were randomly divided into training and test sets at a 7:3 ratio. TCR Vbeta CDR3 sequencing of 140 or so peripheral blood samples (over 40 ophthalmopathy, 75 or so hyperthyroidism and some 17 progressor patients) is reported in the paper. Prospective prediction of ophthalmopathy was tested in an independent validation cohort of approximately 18 hyperthyroidism patients and 15 to 17 patients who later progressed to ophthalmopathy.

General study outcomes and caveats: Ophthalmopathy was separated from stable hyperthyroidism by a 13 V-J signature model, with over 85% sensitivity and approximately 81% specificity obtained in cross-validation and 80%/75% obtained in testing. No statistical method was used to set the sample size in advance, and investigators knew the group allocation. Most expanded thyroid clonotypes (frequency above 0.001) were also detected in blood, suggesting blood repertoires may reflect thyroid immune responses. In validation, the model predicted progression to ophthalmopathy a median of approximately 6.3 months before onset, with approximately 71% sensitivity and about 72% specificity.

Graves' hyperthyroidism was defined as stable when no progression to ophthalmopathy occurred over 18 months of follow-up. The hyperthyroidism patients were between 18 and 65 years old and newly diagnosed, with a disease duration of less than 2 months. Any patient with an uncontrolled infection, another autoimmune disease, pregnancy or lactation was excluded. Diagnoses were based on clinical symptoms, serum thyroxine and TRAb, thyroid ultrasound and orbital computed tomography. Total RNA was extracted using Trizol reagent, and RNA quality was assessed on an Agilent 2100 Bioanalyzer. This TCR was sampled from a woman aged 18-30 years with Graves' hyperthyroidism. Donor details come from another sample of the same person, matched by shared clones. The rearranged chain carries TRBV5-1 and TRBJ2-7, and TRBD2 matches 8 of the central bases. The sample was peripheral blood or thyroid tissue (not recorded which). The CDR3: CASSQISGMGYEQYF. The sequenced DNA is TGCGCCAGCAGCCAGATTAGCGGGATGGGCTACGAGCAGTACTTC.